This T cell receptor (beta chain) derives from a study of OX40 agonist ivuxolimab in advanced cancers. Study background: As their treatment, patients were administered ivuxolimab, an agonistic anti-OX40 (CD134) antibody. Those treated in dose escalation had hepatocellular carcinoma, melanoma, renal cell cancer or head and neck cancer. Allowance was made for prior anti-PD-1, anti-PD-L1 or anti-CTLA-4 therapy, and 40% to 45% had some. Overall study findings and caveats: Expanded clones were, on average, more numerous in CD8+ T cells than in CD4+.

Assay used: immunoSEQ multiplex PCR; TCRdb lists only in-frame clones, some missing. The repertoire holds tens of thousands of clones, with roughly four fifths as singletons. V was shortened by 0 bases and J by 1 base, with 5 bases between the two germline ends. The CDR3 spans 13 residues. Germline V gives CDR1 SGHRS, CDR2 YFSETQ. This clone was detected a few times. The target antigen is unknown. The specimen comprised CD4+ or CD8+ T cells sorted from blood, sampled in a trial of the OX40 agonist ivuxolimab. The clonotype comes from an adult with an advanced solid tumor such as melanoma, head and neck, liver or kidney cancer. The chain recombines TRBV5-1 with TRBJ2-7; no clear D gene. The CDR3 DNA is TGCGCCAGCAGCTTGGCCCCGTCCTACGAGCAGTACTTC. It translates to CASSLAPSYEQYF. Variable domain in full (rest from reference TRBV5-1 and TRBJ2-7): KAGVTQTPRYLIKTRGQQVTLSCSPISGHRSVSWYQQTPGQGLQFLFEYFSETQRNKGNFPGRFSGRQFSNSRSEMNVSTLELGDSALYLCASSLAPSYEQYFGPGTRLTVT.